The 30 T cell receptor beta chains given below trace back to one sample, sequenced in a study of blood T cells in healthy people across ages. Primed by a sample-barcoded 5' primer and a J-beta primer mix, a second PCR proceeded for about 6 to 11 cycles. TCRdb recomputed calls from the 5' RACE reads with MiXCR, one row per CDR3 protein. In the table there are 900,000 to 950,000 distinct CDR3 sequences, about 29% of which are singletons. This same sample was also part of a study on T cells of mothers and their children.

Sequencing was carried out using blood. These receptors were obtained from a woman aged 40 to 55 in good health.

This clonotype was counted a single time. The rearrangement joins TRBV5-8 to TRBJ2-5; D not certain. The germline CDR1 and CDR2 sequences are SGHTS and YDEGEE. The length of the CDR3 is 13 residues. The V end lost 1 base, the J end lost 4 bases, and 8 bases lay between the germline ends. DNA for the CDR3: TGTGCCAGCAGCTTGACACACCGAGAGACCCAGTACTTC. As protein: CASSLTHRETQYF.

Concerning this clonotype itself: This could be a read error, since a much larger clone is one nucleotide away. The rearrangement uses TRBV5-1 and TRBJ2-3, with D unresolved. Trimming cost V 3 bases and J 0 bases, with 8 bases left between them. CDR1 is SGHRS, CDR2 YFSETQ, per germline. The CDR3 is made up of 14 amino acids. The DNA for the CDR3 is TGCGCCAGCAGCTGGGAAGGCAGCACAGATACGCAGTATTTT. The encoded protein is CASSWEGSTDTQYF.

There are many counts of this clonotype. The rearrangement links TRBV6-4 to TRBJ2-2; D gene uncertain. The CDR3 is made up of 13 amino acids. V was shortened by 2 bases and J by 3 bases, with 4 bases between the two germline ends. Germline V gene sequence: CDR1 MRHNA, CDR2 SNTAGT. The CDR3 sequence is CASSDGYTGELFF. As DNA, the CDR3 is TGTGCCAGCAGTGACGGGTACACCGGGGAGCTGTTTTTT.

A note on this clonotype: Sequence at one end of the junction differs from germline and may be a read error. V and J are TRBV4-1 and TRBJ1-2; D remains ambiguous. The CDR3 covers 15 residues. Germline assignment: CDR1 MGHRA and CDR2 YSYEKL. The CDR3 DNA reads as TGCGCCAGCGGCCAGGATCTCACAGCGTGGGATGGCTACACCTTC. Translation gives CASGQDLTAWDGYTF.

V is TRBV10-3 and J is TRBJ1-2, with a weak D call TRBD1 (5 bases). Germline V gene data show CDR1 as ENHRY and CDR2 as SYGVKD. V dropped 8 bases and J dropped 8 bases, with 18 bases sitting between them. The CDR3 spans 13 residues. The CDR3 DNA follows: TGTGCCATCGGGACTTTATTAATGAGGGGCTACACCTTC. Protein sequence: CAIGTLLMRGYTF.

In the case of this clonotype: One end of the junction is discordant with germline, which a read error may explain. This chain joins TRBV20-1 and TRBJ2-1; TRBD1 aligns across 7 bases. This CDR3 has 17 residues. Germline V lookup: CDR1 DFQATT, CDR2 SNEGSKA (reference sequence). In nucleotides, the CDR3 is TGCGGTGCTAGAGGCTTAAGACAGGGACCTCCCGACAATGAGCAGTTCTTC. Protein sequence: CGARGLRQGPPDNEQFF.

Concerning this clonotype itself: An end of the junction does not agree with germline; a read error may underlie this. The V gene is TRBV7-2, the J gene TRBJ2-3; 9 positions match TRBD2. Germline assignment: CDR1 SGHTA and CDR2 FQGNSA. The CDR3 runs to 16 residues. The DNA of the CDR3 is TGTGCCAGCAGCTTAGTATCCAGCGGGGGGCAAGATACGCGGTATTTT. Protein: CASSLVSSGGQDTRYF.

This clonotype was found a few times. The V and J genes are TRBV7-9 and TRBJ2-3; TRBD2 matches at 9 bases. Germline V CDR1 and CDR2: SEHNR, FQNEAQ (reference sequence). The CDR3 sequence is 19 residues long. J lost 2 bases, V lost 0 bases, and 12 bases had no gene match. The CDR3 loop reads CASSLAHLNSGGPTDTQYF. DNA of the CDR3: TGTGCCAGCAGCTTAGCGCATCTAAATAGCGGGGGACCCACAGATACGCAGTATTTT. The full variable domain, its missing parts supplied by reference TRBV7-9 and TRBJ2-3, is DTGVSQNPRHKITKRGQNVTFRCDPISEHNRLYWYRQTLGQGPEFLTYFQNEAQLEKSRLLSDRFSAERPKGSFSTLEIQRTEQGDSAMYLCASSLAHLNSGGPTDTQYFGPGTRLTVL.

This clonotype was seen at least ten times. This rearrangement joins TRBV20-1 to TRBJ2-1, with 14 bases matching TRBD2. Germline values: CDR1 DFQATT, CDR2 SNEGSKA (reference sequence). This CDR3 spans 15 amino acids. The V gene end was trimmed by 0 bases and the J gene end by 6 bases; junction bases not matched to a gene: 1. The CDR3 DNA sequence: TGCAGTGCTAGAGATGGGACTAGCGGGGGCAATGAGCAGTTCTTC. Amino acid sequence: CSARDGTSGGNEQFF.

This clonotype came up a few times. The chain is built from TRBV7-2 and TRBJ1-1; TRBD1 might be the D (5 bases). This CDR3 is built from 14 residues. The V gene lost 2 bases and the J gene lost 3 bases, with 10 bases spanning the gap. Germline CDR1 is SGHTA and CDR2 is FQGNSA. The CDR3 bases are TGTGCCAGCAGCTTAATGTGGGGGGACACTGAAGCTTTCTTT. This codes for CASSLMWGDTEAFF.

As regards this clonotype: This may come from a read error, since a much larger clone is one base off. The chain carries TRBV7-9 and TRBJ2-1, with 7 nucleotides matching TRBD1. Losses at the gene ends were 5 bases for V and 8 bases for J; bases not matched to a gene: 3. Germline CDR1 reads SEHNR; CDR2 reads FQNEAQ (reference sequence). The CDR3 covers 12 residues. The DNA of the CDR3 is TGTGCCAGCAGCATGACAGGGCATGAGCAGTTCTTC. Its protein is CASSMTGHEQFF.

This sequence joins TRBV7-2 and TRBJ2-3; weak D call: TRBD2 (7 bases). The ends were cut back, 5 bases at V and 4 bases at J, with 22 bases in the middle. The CDR3 sequence is 17 residues long. CDR1 and CDR2 (germline): SGHTA, FQGNSA. The CDR3 DNA is TGTGCCAGCAGCCTCCAGCCCTCGGGGGGCGGACCAGATACGCAGTATTTT. Amino acid sequence: CASSLQPSGGGPDTQYF.

The CDR3 sequence is CASSLSERGRGNQPQHF. The CDR3 DNA reads TGCGCCAGCAGCTTGAGCGAGCGGGGGCGCGGCAATCAGCCCCAGCATTTT. V is TRBV5-1 and J is TRBJ1-5, with D perhaps matching TRBD1 (6 bases). V was cut by 1 base and J by 2 bases, with 16 bases left in between. Germline-derived CDR1 and CDR2 are SGHRS and YFSETQ. This CDR3 is 17 amino acids long.

This clonotype was seen ten or more times. This chain uses TRBV20-1 with TRBJ2-7; TRBD1 aligns across 9 bases. Germline trimming cut 4 bases from V and 7 bases from J; bases unmatched to any gene: 5. The germline gives CDR1 DFQATT, CDR2 SNEGSKA (reference sequence). The CDR3 has 12 residues. The CDR3 here is CSATDRGREQYF. The CDR3 coding sequence is TGCAGTGCTACGGACAGGGGACGAGAGCAGTACTTC.

CDR3 coding DNA: TGTGCCAGCAGCCGCAAGTACGAGCAGTACTTC. Its translation: CASSRKYEQYF. The chain employs TRBV12-3 or TRBV12-4 and TRBJ2-5; D gene ambiguous. The tail of the sequence fits TRBJ2-7 better, so the J call may be wrong. The CDR3 has 11 residues.

This sequence joins TRBV5-6 and TRBJ2-5; D is uncertain. Germline values: CDR1 SGHDT, CDR2 YYEEEE. The CDR3 loop spans 15 amino acids. Trimming stripped 1 base from V and 1 base from J, with 11 bases between. The CDR3 region is CASSLYVTFQETQYF. The CDR3, as DNA: TGTGCCAGCAGCTTGTACGTCACATTCCAAGAGACCCAGTACTTC.

The gene calls are TRBV27 and TRBJ1-2, with a tentative D call TRBD1 (6 bases). This CDR3 is 15 amino acids long. Germline values: CDR1 MNHEY, CDR2 SMNVEV (reference sequence). The V end lost 5 bases, the J end lost 0 bases, and 13 bases lay between the germline ends. The CDR3 spells CASSNRTAPNYGYTF. CDR3 DNA: TGTGCCAGCAGTAACCGGACAGCCCCTAACTATGGCTACACCTTC.

This clonotype was seen repeatedly, ten times or more. V gene TRBV29-1 combines with J gene TRBJ2-1; 8 positions match TRBD2. There are 14 residues in the CDR3. Germline CDR1 reads SQVTM; CDR2 reads ANQGSEA. The V and J ends lost 0 bases and 8 bases, in that order; junction bases with no gene match: 6. CDR3 sequence: CSVEDSQRGYEQFF. The DNA of the CDR3 is TGCAGCGTTGAAGACAGTCAGCGGGGGTATGAGCAGTTCTTC.

The chain has TRBV28 and TRBJ1-2, with 7 nucleotides matching TRBD1. Germline CDR1 and CDR2: MDHEN and SYDVKM. This CDR3 is 17 amino acids long. With V trimmed by 4 bases and J by 6 bases, 17 bases remained unmatched. Here the CDR3 reads CASSSGGGDWTMDGYTF. DNA of the CDR3: TGTGCCAGCAGTTCGGGAGGGGGCGACTGGACTATGGATGGCTACACCTTC.

There are a few counts of this clonotype. As DNA, the CDR3 is TGTGCCAGCTCACCACCAGGGAGGGGTGAAAAACTGTTTTTT. Translation: CASSPPGRGEKLFF. This chain links TRBV18 with TRBJ1-4; maybe TRBD1 (5 bases). This CDR3 contains 14 residues. CDR1 is KGHSH, CDR2 LQKENI, per germline. V dropped 0 bases and J dropped 7 bases, with 9 bases sitting between them. Supplemented by reference TRBV18 and TRBJ1-4, the full variable domain reads NAGVMQNPRHLVRRRGQEARLRCSPMKGHSHVYWYRQLPEEGLKFMVYLQKENIIDESGMPKERFSAEFPKEGPSILRIQQVVRGDSAAYFCASSPPGRGEKLFFGSGTQLSVL.

This clonotype was seen just once. A single base separates this from a much larger clone, so it may be a read error. The rearrangement links TRBV11-1 to TRBJ2-3; D is unresolved. There are 12 residues in the CDR3. Germline values: CDR1 SGHAT, CDR2 FQDESV (reference sequence). CDR3 sequence reads: CASCLGKDTQYF. Here the CDR3 DNA reads TGTGCCAGCTGCTTAGGGAAAGATACGCAGTATTTT.

The CDR3 loop reads CSARDAVTGGFSDTQYF. The CDR3 DNA follows: TGCAGTGCTAGAGATGCAGTGACAGGAGGGTTTTCAGATACGCAGTACTTC. The rearrangement uses TRBV20-1 and TRBJ2-4; D possibly matches TRBD1 or TRBD2 (6 bases each). Germline V gene data show CDR1 as DFQATT and CDR2 as SNEGSKA (reference sequence). V was pared by 0 bases and J by 13 bases, with 28 bases between. The CDR3 length is 17 residues.

This clonotype was seen a few times. This chain uses TRBV11-1 with TRBJ2-1, with 9 nucleotides matching TRBD1. CDR1 and CDR2 (germline): SGHAT, FQDESV (reference sequence). The CDR3 is 14 residues long. The trim removed 5 bases at V and 7 bases at J, leaving 6 bases unmatched. The CDR3 spells CASSRQGEVNEQFF. CDR3 nucleotide sequence: TGTGCCAGCAGCCGACAGGGGGAGGTAAATGAGCAGTTCTTC.

Concerning this clonotype: A much bigger clone sits one base away, suggesting this may be a read error. This chain joins TRBV20-1 and TRBJ2-5, with TRBD2 matching 10 bases. In germline, CDR1 is DFQATT, CDR2 SNEGSKA (reference sequence). CDR3 size: 15 residues. CDR3 protein: CSVRKAGGSPETQYF. CDR3 DNA sequence: TGCAGTGTTAGAAAAGCGGGGGGGTCCCCAGAGACCCAGTACTTC.

The CDR3 nucleotides are TGCAGTGCTAGTGGGCAGGGGGCTGGAACTGAAGCTTTCTTT. It codes for CSASGQGAGTEAFF. This rearrangement joins TRBV20-1 to TRBJ1-1; 8 bases fit TRBD1. With V trimmed by 3 bases and J by 5 bases, 8 bases remained unmatched. This CDR3 has 14 amino acids. CDR1 DFQATT and CDR2 SNEGSKA come from the germline V gene (reference sequence).

A remark on this clonotype: A much more abundant neighbour one base away suggests this may be a read error. The chain joins TRBV2 to TRBJ1-1, with D perhaps TRBD1 (6 bases). V lost 4 bases and J lost 9, with 18 bases in between. From germline, CDR1 is SNHLY and CDR2 FYNNEI. The CDR3 totals 14 residues. The CDR3 DNA follows: TGTGCCAGCAGTGTTCAGGGGCCATCAATTAAAGCTTTCTTT. Protein: CASSVQGPSIKAFF.

This clonotype has at least ten counts. V gene TRBV5-5 combines with J gene TRBJ2-1; 8 nucleotides match TRBD2. CDR1 SGHKS and CDR2 YYEKEE come from the germline V gene (reference sequence). Trimming removed 0 bases from V and 5 bases from J; junction bases left unmatched: 7. This CDR3 is 16 amino acids long. The CDR3 nucleotides are TGTGCCAGCAGCTTGGGGGCGGGGGGTGTAGACAATGAGCAGTTCTTC. Translating it yields CASSLGAGGVDNEQFF.

This clonotype was picked up a small number of times. The chain combines TRBV7-2 with TRBJ1-2; 8 bases agree with TRBD1. Germline lookup yields CDR1 SGHTA and CDR2 FQGNSA. The CDR3 loop spans 12 amino acids. The J segment lost 0 bases and the V segment lost 9 bases, leaving 0 bases of the junction unmatched. The CDR3 sequence: CARQGANYGYTF. CDR3 nucleotides: TGTGCCAGACAGGGGGCTAACTATGGCTACACCTTC.

On this clonotype itself: Compared with germline, one end of the junction differs, possibly owing to a read error. CDR3 coding DNA: TGTGCCGGCAGCTCAAGCAGGGACAATGAGCAGTTCTTC. Its protein product is CAGSSSRDNEQFF. This sequence joins TRBV7-2 and TRBJ2-1, with TRBD1 as a possible D gene (5 bases). The CDR3 totals 13 residues. Germline V gene sequence: CDR1 SGHTA, CDR2 FQGNSA.

This clonotype showed up many times. V is TRBV27 and J is TRBJ2-5; 11 bases line up with TRBD2. With V trimmed by 8 bases and J by 4 bases, 15 bases remained unmatched. This CDR3 has 17 amino acids. CDR1 and CDR2 (germline): MNHEY, SMNVEV (reference sequence). CDR3 region: CASSFTPLAGVGETQYF. The CDR3 nucleotides are TGTGCCAGCTCGTTCACCCCACTAGCGGGGGTCGGAGAGACCCAGTACTTC.